This T cell receptor beta chain was captured by sequencing in a study of technical replicates of blood from a few donors. Some clones are missing from TCRdb's copy, which holds only in-frame ones; the method was immunoSEQ multiplex PCR. The sample yields around 80,000 clones, nearly 99% seen once. What was sequenced was T cells isolated from PBMCs. This receptor was obtained from a human donor in good health.

The CDR3 reads CASSIQGDAEAFF. The CDR3 nucleotides read TGTGCCAGTAGTATTCAGGGGGACGCTGAAGCTTTCTTT. The V and J genes are TRBV19 and TRBJ1-1; 7 bases match TRBD1. The CDR3 is 13 amino acids. Germline V gives CDR1 LNHDA, CDR2 SQIVND (reference sequence). Losses at the gene ends were 3 bases for V and 6 bases for J; bases not matched to a gene: 4. The full variable domain, in which reference TRBV19 and TRBJ1-1 provide the parts outside the CDR3, is DGGITQSPKYLFRKEGQNVTLSCEQNLNHDAMYWYRQDPGQGLRLIYYSQIVNDFQKGDIAEGYSVSREKKESFPLTVTSAQKNPTAFYLCASSIQGDAEAFFGQGTRLTVV.